This TCR beta chain was identified in a study of regulatory T cells in long-lasting Graves disease. Broader study findings: Thyroid tissue was not studied; only peripheral blood was. TCR diversity was lower in persistent than newly diagnosed Graves' disease.

Trimming took off 6 bases at V and 4 bases at J, with 10 bases between the two ends. The CDR3 spans 13 residues. CDR1 and CDR2 from the germline V gene are MNHNS and SASEGT. Time point: newly diagnosed GD, antithyroid drugs for less than 3 months. Construction of the TCR library relied on RNA isolated from PBMCs. About this clonotype: Its specificity is not known.

TCR beta libraries were built with iRepertoire HTBI primers and Arm-PCR of CDR3 regions. TCRdb processed the multiplex PCR reads anew with MiXCR; each CDR3 protein has one entry. The table lists hundreds of thousands of distinct CDR3 sequences, roughly 15% of them singletons. The same sample was also used in a study of T cells in Graves' hyperthyroidism and ophthalmopathy. That study adds: First-round RT-PCR targeting the TCR CDR3 was performed with the HTBI primer set. Most expanded thyroid clonotypes above 0.001 also appeared in blood.

This TCR was recovered from a woman in her twenties or thirties with Graves disease. The sample consisted of peripheral blood mononuclear cells (PBMCs), taken at new diagnosis, from a patient treated with antithyroid drugs. This rearrangement joins TRBV6-1 to TRBJ1-3; tentative D call: TRBD1 (5 bases). As DNA, the CDR3 is TGTGCCAGCAGAAAGGCAGGGGGAAACACCATATATTTT. This translates into CASRKAGGNTIYF.